This passage covers 18 T cell receptor beta chains from one sample sequenced in a study of regulatory T cells in long-lasting Graves disease. iRepertoire HTBI primers and Arm-PCR of CDR3 regions built TCR beta libraries. One entry per CDR3 protein, called by TCRdb with MiXCR from the multiplex PCR reads. The table includes about 430,000 distinct CDR3 sequences, roughly 21% detected once. The time point is: persistent/refractory GD, antithyroid drugs over 5 years with positive TRAb. TCR sequences were obtained from RNA taken from PBMCs. This specimen was peripheral blood mononuclear cells (PBMCs), taken when the disease was refractory, from a patient treated with antithyroid drugs. Every receptor here comes from a female donor with Graves disease.

As for this clonotype: Given a much more abundant clone one base away, this may be a read error. The rearrangement uses TRBV28 and TRBJ2-2; 7 bases line up with TRBD1. The CDR3 covers 18 residues. The germline V gene has CDR1 MDHEN and CDR2 SYDVKM. This CDR3 is CASSLNQGVVGNTGEPFF. CDR3 in DNA: TGTGCCAGCAGTTTAAATCAGGGGGTTGTTGGGAACACCGGGGAGCCGTTTTTT.

This clonotype was seen many times. CDR3 sequence: CASRPLGLAKNIQYF. CDR3 bases: TGTGCCAGCAGACCTCTGGGACTAGCCAAAAACATTCAGTACTTC. The chain is built from TRBV27 and TRBJ2-4; a weak D match, TRBD2 (6 bases). There are 15 residues in the CDR3. V gave up 6 bases and J gave up 0 bases, with 12 bases separating them. Per the germline V gene, CDR1 is MNHEY and CDR2 is SMNVEV (reference sequence).

This chain links TRBV27 with TRBJ2-7; D is perhaps TRBD2 (5 bases). CDR3 length: 12 amino acids. Germline assignment: CDR1 MNHEY and CDR2 SMNVEV (reference sequence). Trimming left V 7 bases short and J 4 bases short, with 11 bases between. The CDR3 region has the DNA TGTGCCAGCACTGGACGGGGATACGAGCAGTACTTC. Its protein product is CASTGRGYEQYF.

This clonotype came up many times. The rearrangement joins TRBV2 to TRBJ2-5, with no clear D. Germline loops: CDR1 SNHLY, CDR2 FYNNEI. Trimming took off 6 bases at V and 2 bases at J, with 7 bases between the two ends. The CDR3 consists of 12 residues. The CDR3 region is CASSGLQETQYF. In DNA form, the CDR3 reads TGTGCCAGCAGCGGGTTACAAGAGACCCAGTACTTC.

The chain employs TRBV6-1 and TRBJ2-5; 10 bases fit TRBD2. Germline CDR1 reads MNHNS; CDR2 reads SASEGT. V shed 6 bases, J shed 3 bases, and the junction held 7 bases outside the gene matches. This CDR3 is built from 15 residues. In DNA form, the CDR3 reads TGTGCCAGCAGCCGCCAAGGACTAGCGGAAGAGACCCAGTACTTC. Translating gives CASSRQGLAEETQYF.

This clonotype came up many times. The V gene is TRBV19, the J gene TRBJ1-1; 8 bases map to TRBD1. This CDR3 spans 15 amino acids. Germline CDR1 reads LNHDA; CDR2 reads SQIVND (reference sequence). The J segment lost 1 base and the V segment lost 8 bases, leaving 9 bases of the junction unmatched. The CDR3 sequence is CASLKGQGGNTEAFF. CDR3 DNA sequence: TGTGCCAGTCTAAAAGGACAGGGAGGGAACACTGAAGCTTTCTTT.

This clonotype was picked up many times. This rearrangement joins TRBV20-1 to TRBJ1-1, with D unclear. Trimming removed 0 bases at V and 1 base at J, with 12 bases between. This CDR3 region has 15 residues. CDR1 and CDR2 (germline): DFQATT, SNEGSKA (reference sequence). The CDR3 sequence: CSARDQVGPNTEAFF. The DNA for the CDR3 is TGCAGTGCTAGAGATCAAGTCGGGCCGAACACTGAAGCTTTCTTT.

The V call is TRBV2, the J call TRBJ2-3; D is ambiguous. Trimming removed 6 bases at V and 4 bases at J, with 11 bases between. CDR1 is SNHLY and CDR2 is FYNNEI in the germline V gene. The CDR3 has 13 amino acids. The CDR3 region has the DNA TGTGCCAGCAGGACAACGGGTTCAGATACGCAGTATTTT. Translated, it gives CASRTTGSDTQYF. The variable domain in full, with the rest retrieved from reference TRBV2 and TRBJ2-3, is EPEVTQTPSHQVTQMGQEVILRCVPISNHLYFYWYRQILGQKVEFLVSFYNNEISEKSEIFDDQFSVERPDGSNFTLKIRSTKLEDSAMYFCASRTTGSDTQYFGPGTRLTVL.

For this clonotype: Just one base apart from a much larger clone, this may be a read error. The chain joins TRBV2 to TRBJ1-1, with D unresolved. This CDR3 region has 14 residues. Germline-derived CDR1 and CDR2 are SNHLY and FYNNEI. In DNA form, the CDR3 reads TGTGCCGGCAGTGAACGGGGATGGAACACTGAAGCTTTCTTT. It codes for CAGSERGWNTEAFF.

This clonotype was recorded a few times. CDR3 residues: CASSSFPPDRESVGELFF. In DNA form, the CDR3 reads TGTGCCAGCAGTTCCTTCCCTCCGGACAGGGAATCGGTCGGGGAGCTGTTTTTT. This chain connects TRBV27 to TRBJ2-2, with 8 bases that match TRBD1. J gave up 7 bases and V 4 bases, and 17 bases lay outside the gene matches. This CDR3 has 18 amino acids. Per the germline V gene, CDR1 is MNHEY and CDR2 is SMNVEV (reference sequence).

V and J are TRBV25-1 and TRBJ2-1; D is perhaps TRBD1 or TRBD2 (5 bases each). This CDR3 is built from 12 residues. Germline CDR1 and CDR2: MGHDK and SYGVNS. V was clipped by 11 bases and J by 6 bases, with 14 bases between them. As DNA, the CDR3 is TGTGCCTCTAGGGCTGGGACCAATGAGCAGTTCTTC. This encodes CASRAGTNEQFF. The full variable domain, in which reference TRBV25-1 and TRBJ2-1 provide the parts outside the CDR3, is EADIYQTPRYLVIGTGKKITLECSQTMGHDKMYWYQQDPGMELHLIHYSYGVNSTEKGDLSSESTVSRIRTEHFPLTLESARPSHTSQYLCASRAGTNEQFFGPGTRLTVL.

This clonotype was seen at least ten times. The chain uses TRBV20-1 and TRBJ2-7; a possible D gene is TRBD2 (5 bases). Germline CDR1 and CDR2: DFQATT and SNEGSKA (reference sequence). With 6 bases removed from V and 0 bases from J, the gap between germline ends came to 15 bases. This CDR3 spans 14 amino acids. This chain's CDR3 is CSASSERNSYEQYF. The CDR3 DNA reads as TGCAGTGCCTCCTCTGAGCGGAACTCCTACGAGCAGTACTTC.

This clonotype was found many times. CDR3: CASSRTERLTYEQYF. The CDR3 nucleotides read TGTGCCAGCAGCCGGACGGAAAGGTTGACCTACGAGCAGTACTTC. V usage is TRBV3-1 and J usage is TRBJ2-7; D remains ambiguous. CDR1 is LGHDT, CDR2 YNNKEL, per germline (reference sequence). The CDR3 length is 15 residues. With 4 bases removed from V and 2 bases from J, the gap between germline ends came to 15 bases.

At least ten counts were recorded for this clonotype. The chain couples TRBV6-2 or TRBV6-3 to TRBJ1-2; a weak D match, TRBD1 (6 bases). The germline V and J ends were trimmed by 0 bases and 4 bases, with 21 bases remaining between them. The CDR3 is 18 residues long. The germline V gene has CDR1 MNHEY and CDR2 SVGEGT. CDR3 region: CASSYSIGRQVPSYGYTF. The DNA of the CDR3 is TGTGCCAGCAGTTACTCGATTGGAAGACAGGTCCCCTCCTATGGCTACACCTTC.

The J gene is TRBJ1-5, the V gene TRBV5-6, with 8 bases fitting TRBD1. The CDR3 is made up of 16 amino acids. V lost 4 bases to trimming and J lost 1 base; unmatched junction nucleotides: 7. Germline CDR1 SGHDT, CDR2 YYEEEE. The CDR3 coding sequence is TGTGCCAGCAGCGCGACAGGGGCCGGAAGCAATCAGCCCCAGCATTTT. As protein: CASSATGAGSNQPQHF.

As to this clonotype: A clone one base away is much larger, so this may be a read error. The chain couples TRBV28 to TRBJ1-2, with 10 bases aligning to TRBD1. With V trimmed by 6 bases and J by 7 bases, 17 bases remained unmatched. The CDR3 covers 17 residues. In germline, CDR1 is MDHEN, CDR2 SYDVKM. The chain's CDR3 is CASSFPRQGASNGGYTF. CDR3 sequence (DNA): TGTGCCAGCAGCTTTCCCCGACAGGGGGCGAGCAATGGTGGCTACACCTTC.

The chain is built from TRBV7-6 and TRBJ1-3; no clear D gene. Trimming stripped 5 bases from V and 4 bases from J, with 12 bases between. This CDR3 is 14 amino acids long. The germline CDR1 and CDR2 sequences are SGHVS and FNYEAQ. Written as DNA, the CDR3 is TGTGCCAGCAGCCCTAGCTCTCAGGGAAACACCATATATTTT. The encoded protein is CASSPSSQGNTIYF.

This clonotype has only one observation. The chain is built from TRBV11-2 and TRBJ2-3, with 14 bases lining up with TRBD2. The CDR3 spans 15 residues. J gave up 6 bases and V 5 bases, and 4 bases lay outside the gene matches. Germline V gene data show CDR1 as SGHAT and CDR2 as FQNNGV. DNA of the CDR3: TGTGCCAGCAGCATGGGACTAGCGGGAGATGATACGCAGTATTTT. Translation gives CASSMGLAGDDTQYF.